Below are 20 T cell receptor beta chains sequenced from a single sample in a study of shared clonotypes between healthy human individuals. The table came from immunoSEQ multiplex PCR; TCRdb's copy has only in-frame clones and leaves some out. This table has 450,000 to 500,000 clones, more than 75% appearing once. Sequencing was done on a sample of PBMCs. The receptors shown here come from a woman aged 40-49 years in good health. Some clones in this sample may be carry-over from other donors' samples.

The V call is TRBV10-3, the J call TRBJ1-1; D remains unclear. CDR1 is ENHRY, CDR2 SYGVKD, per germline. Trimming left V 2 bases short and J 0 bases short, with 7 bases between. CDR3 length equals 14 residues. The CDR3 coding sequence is TGTGCCATCAGTGAGGGCAGGATGAACACTGAAGCTTTCTTT. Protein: CAISEGRMNTEAFF.

This CDR3 is CASSVVEGGRTGELFF. CDR3 nucleotide sequence: TGTGCCAGCAGCGTAGTAGAGGGAGGGCGGACCGGGGAGCTGTTTTTT. The chain combines TRBV9 with TRBJ2-2, with 7 positions matching TRBD2. CDR1 and CDR2 (germline): SGDLS, YYNGEE. After removal of 0 bases from V and 5 bases from J, the junction contained 7 bases not matched to a gene. This CDR3 has 16 amino acids. Looking up the rest from reference TRBV9 and TRBJ2-2 gives the full variable domain: DSGVTQTPKHLITATGQRVTLRCSPRSGDLSVYWYQQSLDQGLQFLIQYYNGEERAKGNILERFSAQQFPDLHSELNLSSLELGDSALYFCASSVVEGGRTGELFFGEGSRLTVL.

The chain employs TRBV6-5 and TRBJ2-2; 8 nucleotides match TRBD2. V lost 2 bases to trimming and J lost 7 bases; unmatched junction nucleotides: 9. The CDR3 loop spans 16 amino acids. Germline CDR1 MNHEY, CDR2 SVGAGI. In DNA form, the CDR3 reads TGTGCCAGCAGTTACAAGAGCGGGAGTGGGTACGGGGAGCTGTTTTTT. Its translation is CASSYKSGSGYGELFF.

The DNA for the CDR3 is TGTGCCAGCAGCCAGGGGACAGGGAGCACCGGGGAGCTGTTTTTT. Its protein is CASSQGTGSTGELFF. The V gene is TRBV11-3, the J gene TRBJ2-2; 9 nucleotides align to TRBD1. Germline assignment: CDR1 SGHNT and CDR2 YENEEA. This CDR3 region has 15 residues. V shed 5 bases, J shed 4 bases, and the junction held 5 bases outside the gene matches.

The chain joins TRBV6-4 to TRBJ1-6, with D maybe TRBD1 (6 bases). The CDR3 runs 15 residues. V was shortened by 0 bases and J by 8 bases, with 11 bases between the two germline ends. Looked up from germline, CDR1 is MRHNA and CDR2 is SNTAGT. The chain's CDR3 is CASSDSPGVDSPLHF. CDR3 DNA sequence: TGTGCCAGCAGTGACTCTCCAGGGGTAGATTCACCCCTCCACTTT.

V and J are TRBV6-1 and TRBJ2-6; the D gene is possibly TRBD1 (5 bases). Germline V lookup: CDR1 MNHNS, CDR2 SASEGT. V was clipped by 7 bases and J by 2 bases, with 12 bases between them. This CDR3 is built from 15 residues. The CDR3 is CASTAQVTGANVLTF. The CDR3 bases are TGTGCCAGCACCGCACAGGTGACTGGGGCCAACGTCCTGACTTTC.

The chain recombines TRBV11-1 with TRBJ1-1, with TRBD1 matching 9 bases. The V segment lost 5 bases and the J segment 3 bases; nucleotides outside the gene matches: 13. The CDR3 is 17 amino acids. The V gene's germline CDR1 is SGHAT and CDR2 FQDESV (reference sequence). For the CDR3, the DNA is TGTGCCAGCAGCCCAGAGTCAGGGACAGGGAGGGACACTGAAGCTTTCTTT. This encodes CASSPESGTGRDTEAFF.

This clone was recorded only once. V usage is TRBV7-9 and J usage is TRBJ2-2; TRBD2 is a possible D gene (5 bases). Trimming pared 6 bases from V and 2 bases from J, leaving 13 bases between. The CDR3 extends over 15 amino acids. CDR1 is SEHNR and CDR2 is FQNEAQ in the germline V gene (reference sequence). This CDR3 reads CASRPTIHNTGELFF. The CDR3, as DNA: TGTGCCAGCAGACCGACTATCCATAACACCGGGGAGCTGTTTTTT.

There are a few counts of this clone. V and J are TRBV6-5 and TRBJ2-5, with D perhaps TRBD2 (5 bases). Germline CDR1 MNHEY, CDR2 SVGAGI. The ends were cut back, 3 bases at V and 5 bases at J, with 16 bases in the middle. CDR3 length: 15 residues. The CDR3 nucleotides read TGTGCCAGCAGTTATACGGGGATTCCGGTGGAGACCCAGTACTTC. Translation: CASSYTGIPVETQYF.

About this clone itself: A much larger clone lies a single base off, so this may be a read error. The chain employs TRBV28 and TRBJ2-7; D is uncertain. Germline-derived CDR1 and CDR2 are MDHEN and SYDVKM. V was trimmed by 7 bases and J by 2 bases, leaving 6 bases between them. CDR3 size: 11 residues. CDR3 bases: TGTGCCAGCACCGACGCCTACGAGCAGTACTTC. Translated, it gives CASTDAYEQYF.

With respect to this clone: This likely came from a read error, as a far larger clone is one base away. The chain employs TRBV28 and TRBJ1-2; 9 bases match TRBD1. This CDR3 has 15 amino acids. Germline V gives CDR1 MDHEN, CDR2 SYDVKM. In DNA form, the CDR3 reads TGTGCCAGCAGTAAGAACGGACAGGGGACCAATGGCCACACCTTC. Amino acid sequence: CASSKNGQGTNGHTF.

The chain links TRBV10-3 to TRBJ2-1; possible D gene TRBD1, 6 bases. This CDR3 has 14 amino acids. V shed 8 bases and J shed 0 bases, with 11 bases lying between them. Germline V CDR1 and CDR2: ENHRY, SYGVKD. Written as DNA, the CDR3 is TGTGCCATCCGAGTAGGGGGCTCCTACAATGAGCAGTTCTTC. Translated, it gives CAIRVGGSYNEQFF.

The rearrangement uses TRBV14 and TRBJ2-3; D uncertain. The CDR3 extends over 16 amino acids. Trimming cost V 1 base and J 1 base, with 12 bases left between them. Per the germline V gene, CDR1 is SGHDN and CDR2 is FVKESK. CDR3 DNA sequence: TGTGCCAGCAGCCAAGGTTTCCGCACCCGCACAGATACGCAGTATTTT. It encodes CASSQGFRTRTDTQYF.

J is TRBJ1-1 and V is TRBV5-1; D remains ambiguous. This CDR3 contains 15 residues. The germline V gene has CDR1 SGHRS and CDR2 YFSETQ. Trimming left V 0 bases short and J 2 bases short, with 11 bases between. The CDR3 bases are TGCGCCAGCAGCTTGGGGTACGGCTCTAACACTGAAGCTTTCTTT. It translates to CASSLGYGSNTEAFF.

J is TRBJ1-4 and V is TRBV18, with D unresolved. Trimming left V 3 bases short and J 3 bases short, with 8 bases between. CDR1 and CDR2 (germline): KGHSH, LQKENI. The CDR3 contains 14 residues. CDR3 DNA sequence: TGTGCCAGCTCACCGGGTATTTCTAATGAAAAACTGTTTTTT. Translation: CASSPGISNEKLFF. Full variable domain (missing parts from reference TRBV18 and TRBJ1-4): NAGVMQNPRHLVRRRGQEARLRCSPMKGHSHVYWYRQLPEEGLKFMVYLQKENIIDESGMPKERFSAEFPKEGPSILRIQQVVRGDSAAYFCASSPGISNEKLFFGSGTQLSVL.

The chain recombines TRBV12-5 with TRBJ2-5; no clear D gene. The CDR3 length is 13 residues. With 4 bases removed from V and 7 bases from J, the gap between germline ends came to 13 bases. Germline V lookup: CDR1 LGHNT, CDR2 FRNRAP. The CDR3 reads CASGYGLERTQYF. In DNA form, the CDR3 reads TGTGCTAGTGGTTATGGGCTTGAGAGGACCCAGTACTTC. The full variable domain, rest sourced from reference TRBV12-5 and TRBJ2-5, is DARVTQTPRHKVTEMGQEVTMRCQPILGHNTVFWYRQTMMQGLELLAYFRNRAPLDDSGMPKDRFSAEMPDATLATLKIQPSEPRDSAVYFCASGYGLERTQYFGPGTRLLVL.

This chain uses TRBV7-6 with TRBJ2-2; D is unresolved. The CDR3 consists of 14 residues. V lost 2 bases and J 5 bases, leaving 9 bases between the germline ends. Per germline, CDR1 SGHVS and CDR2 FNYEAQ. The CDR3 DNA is TGTGCCAGCAGCTTAATCTCAGAAACCGGGGAGCTGTTTTTT. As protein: CASSLISETGELFF.

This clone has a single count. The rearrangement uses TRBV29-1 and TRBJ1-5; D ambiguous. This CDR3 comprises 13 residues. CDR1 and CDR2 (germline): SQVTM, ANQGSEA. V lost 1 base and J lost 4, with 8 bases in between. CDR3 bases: TGCAGCGTTGAAGCGCGGCCGAATCAGCCCCAGCATTTT. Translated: CSVEARPNQPQHF.

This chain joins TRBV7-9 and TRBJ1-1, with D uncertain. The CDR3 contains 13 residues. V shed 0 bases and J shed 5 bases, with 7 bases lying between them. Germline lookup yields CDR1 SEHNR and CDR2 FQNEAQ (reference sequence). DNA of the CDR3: TGTGCCAGCAGCTTAGCAGGGAGGACTGAAGCTTTCTTT. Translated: CASSLAGRTEAFF. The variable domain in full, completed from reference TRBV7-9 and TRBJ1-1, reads DTGVSQNPRHKITKRGQNVTFRCDPISEHNRLYWYRQTLGQGPEFLTYFQNEAQLEKSRLLSDRFSAERPKGSFSTLEIQRTEQGDSAMYLCASSLAGRTEAFFGQGTRLTVV.

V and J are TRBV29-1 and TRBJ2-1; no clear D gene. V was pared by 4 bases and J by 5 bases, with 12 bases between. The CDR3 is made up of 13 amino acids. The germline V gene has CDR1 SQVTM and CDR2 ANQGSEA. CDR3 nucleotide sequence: TGCAGCGTTGCGACGGAGAGAAACAATGAGCAGTTCTTC. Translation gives CSVATERNNEQFF.